This TCR beta chain was sequenced during a study of T cell repertoires in cytomegalovirus infection. About the study: Public signatures in TCR beta pointed to CMV infection and matching HLA type. General study findings and limits: Carriers of CMV plus the relevant HLA were identified by cumulative public TCR beta family frequency. HLA-C-restricted TCR beta clonotypes specific for CMV led the ex vivo response.

TCRdb reanalysed the reads using MiXCR and keeps one entry per CDR3 protein. This sample has 490,000 or so distinct CDR3 sequences, with about 11% found just once. Germline CDR1 SQVTM, CDR2 ANQGSEA. The germline V and J ends were trimmed by 4 bases and 3 bases, with 13 bases remaining between them. The CDR3 totals 13 residues. This clonotype has a handful of counts. Antigen specificity is unknown. This chain joins TRBV29-1 and TRBJ2-7, with TRBD1 as a possible D gene (6 bases). Specimen: PBMCs. The clonotype comes from a human donor in good health (CMV status not recorded). Some clones in this sample may be carry-over from other donors' samples. In DNA, the CDR3 is TGCAGCGTTGCAAACAGGGCGAGCTACGAGCAGTACTTC. Its protein product is CSVANRASYEQYF.